A selection of T cell receptor beta chains follows, all from one sample in a study of T-cell memory formation after mild COVID-19. TCRdb recomputed calls from the 5' RACE reads with MiXCR, one row per CDR3 protein. The top ten hold 20% to 25% of the sample, which has 250,000 to 300,000 distinct CDR3 sequences, 15% to 20% seen once. Source material: PBMCs or a T cell subset sorted from them (not recorded which). All receptors derive from a man aged 18 to 30 who had mild COVID-19 (a few samples of this study predate the infection). Cell type and time point are not known. Both conserved end residues are part of each CDR3. The order of the fields is J gene, V gene, D gene, clone size, CDR3 protein. A D gene is named only where the DNA matches it firmly. Only some rows state a clone size, as once, few, many or a class for expanded clones.

>TRBJ2-5|TRBV5-5|NA|NA
CASSRDWAETQYF
>TRBJ2-4|TRBV20-1|TRBD2|NA
CSASGLAGGLAKNIQYF
>TRBJ2-6|TRBV20-1|NA|few
CSANGNRANVLTF
>TRBJ2-3|TRBV7-2|NA|few
CASSLRGQRDTQYF
>TRBJ2-3|TRBV6-4|NA|NA
CASSAGQKFTDTQYF
>TRBJ2-1|TRBV6-5|TRBD2|NA
CASSYGTRQNEQFF
>TRBJ2-1|TRBV5-1|NA|few
CASSLAIESALVNEQFF
>TRBJ2-4|TRBV7-9|TRBD1|once
CASSPIGQGYIQYF
>TRBJ1-1|TRBV6-5|NA|once
CASSYGGYTEAFF
>TRBJ2-2|TRBV7-2|NA|few
CASSLAGHPLNTGELFF